These 29 T cell receptor beta chains originate from one sample sequenced in a study of cytotoxic CD8 clonotypes in ibrutinib-treated CLL. The repertoire was sequenced with immunoSEQ multiplex PCR; TCRdb's copy has only in-frame clones and lacks some. This sample carries fewer than 100,000 clones, roughly 77% of them seen once, and the ten largest clones take approximately 5%. Sequenced here: PBMCs, sampled after 12 months of ibrutinib treatment. These receptors were taken from a human donor with chronic lymphocytic leukemia.

The V and J genes are TRBV5-1 and TRBJ1-2; D gene ambiguous. This CDR3 contains 13 residues. Germline CDR1 and CDR2: SGHRS and YFSETQ. The V end was cut by 0 bases, the J end by 8 bases, with 11 bases between. The CDR3 spells CASSLDSGGGYTF. CDR3 in DNA: TGCGCCAGCAGCTTGGATTCGGGCGGCGGCTACACCTTC.

This clone was seen only a few times. CDR3 sequence (DNA): TGTGCCAGCAGCCCCGTGGGGGTGAACACTGAAGCTTTCTTT. Encoded protein: CASSPVGVNTEAFF. The rearrangement joins TRBV7-9 to TRBJ1-1; tentatively, D is TRBD1 (5 bases). With 5 bases removed from V and 0 bases from J, the gap between germline ends came to 10 bases. Germline V gene data show CDR1 as SEHNR and CDR2 as FQNEAQ (reference sequence). The CDR3 is 14 amino acids.

The CDR3 protein is CAWRGVGMGSPLHF. The CDR3 bases are TGTGCCTGGAGGGGGGTGGGGATGGGTTCACCCCTCCACTTT. V and J are TRBV30 and TRBJ1-6; a weak D match, TRBD1 (5 bases). The CDR3 is made up of 14 amino acids. V gave up 3 bases and J gave up 9 bases, with 15 bases separating them. CDR1 and CDR2 (germline): GTSNPN, SVGIG (reference sequence).

As regards this clone: This may come from a read error, since a much larger clone is one base off. The sample holds other DNA sequences that translate to the same CDR3. The rearrangement uses TRBV15 and TRBJ2-5; D uncertain. The CDR3 consists of 12 residues. V was cut by 0 bases and J by 5 bases, with 4 bases left in between. The V gene's germline CDR1 is LNHNV and CDR2 YYDKDF (reference sequence). For the CDR3, the DNA is TGTGCCACCAGCAGAGATATTGAGACCCAGTACTTC. It is translated as CATSRDIETQYF.

The gene calls are TRBV9 and TRBJ1-2; 11 bases fit TRBD1. Germline CDR1 is SGDLS and CDR2 is YYNGEE. This CDR3 has 17 amino acids. Losses at the gene ends were 0 bases for V and 2 bases for J; bases not matched to a gene: 6. CDR3 DNA: TGTGCCAGCAGCGTAGGGAGGGGACAGGGGGTAAACTATGGCTACACCTTC. Amino acid sequence: CASSVGRGQGVNYGYTF. Full variable domain (remainder filled in from reference TRBV9 and TRBJ1-2): DSGVTQTPKHLITATGQRVTLRCSPRSGDLSVYWYQQSLDQGLQFLIQYYNGEERAKGNILERFSAQQFPDLHSELNLSSLELGDSALYFCASSVGRGQGVNYGYTFGSGTRLTVV.

The rearrangement uses TRBV19 and TRBJ1-5; D is perhaps TRBD1 (6 bases). Trimming took 3 bases from V and 4 from J, leaving 13 bases between them. The CDR3 runs to 15 residues. Germline CDR1 and CDR2: LNHDA and SQIVND (reference sequence). The CDR3 spells CASSIQDRRNQPQHF. CDR3 nucleotides: TGTGCCAGTAGTATCCAAGACAGGCGGAATCAGCCCCAGCATTTT.

The V gene is TRBV7-9, the J gene TRBJ2-3, with D unclear. The germline V gene encodes CDR1 SEHNR and CDR2 FQNEAQ (reference sequence). With 4 bases removed from V and 6 bases from J, the gap between germline ends came to 17 bases. The length of the CDR3 is 15 residues. The CDR3 coding sequence is TGTGCCAGCAGCTCAGAAAACCCGACGTGGGATACGCAGTATTTT. Translation: CASSSENPTWDTQYF.

This clone was seen a single time. The chain employs TRBV4-2 and TRBJ1-2, with TRBD1 matching over 8 bases. CDR3 length equals 15 residues. V shed 0 bases and J 4 bases; nucleotides not matched to a gene: 4. Germline-derived CDR1 and CDR2 are LGHNA and YNFKEQ. The CDR3 DNA is TGTGCCAGCAGCCAAGATCAGGGGGCTGGCTATGGCTACACCTTC. Amino acids: CASSQDQGAGYGYTF.

The J gene is TRBJ1-2, the V gene TRBV4-3; maybe TRBD1 (5 bases). Germline CDR1 LGHNA, CDR2 YSLEER. CDR3 size: 13 residues. V was cut by 6 bases and J by 5 bases, with 13 bases left in between. The CDR3 DNA is TGCGCCAGCAGTCGCGGGACCGAGTATGGCTACACCTTC. Translation: CASSRGTEYGYTF.

The genes are TRBV7-9 and TRBJ2-5; no definite D call. Germline CDR1 and CDR2: SEHNR and FQNEAQ (reference sequence). Trimming stripped 4 bases from V and 4 bases from J, with 7 bases between. The CDR3 spans 12 residues. CDR3 region: CASSSLRETQYF. The CDR3 DNA reads as TGTGCCAGCAGCTCCCTTAGAGAGACCCAGTACTTC.

The chain carries TRBV18 and TRBJ1-1, with D unresolved. Trimming pared 5 bases from V and 2 bases from J, leaving 12 bases between. CDR3 length: 14 residues. CDR1 and CDR2 from the germline V gene are KGHSH and LQKENI. The CDR3 DNA reads as TGTGCCAGCTCAGGCACGCTGGCAAACACTGAAGCTTTCTTT. Amino acids: CASSGTLANTEAFF.

The V call is TRBV5-4, the J call TRBJ2-4; the match to TRBD2 covers 16 bases. J gave up 8 bases and V 4 bases, and 3 bases lay outside the gene matches. Germline V gene lookup returns CDR1 SGHNT and CDR2 YYREEE (reference sequence). The CDR3 totals 15 residues. CDR3 protein: CASSPGTSGGDIQYF. Here the CDR3 DNA reads TGTGCCAGCAGCCCCGGGACTAGCGGGGGGGACATTCAGTACTTC. Full variable domain (rest looked up from reference TRBV5-4 and TRBJ2-4): ETGVTQSPTHLIKTRGQQVTLRCSSQSGHNTVSWYQQALGQGPQFIFQYYREEENGRGNFPPRFSGLQFPNYSSELNVNALELDDSALYLCASSPGTSGGDIQYFGAGTRLSVL.

The chain combines TRBV18 with TRBJ2-3; 10 bases line up with TRBD1. Germline CDR1 reads KGHSH; CDR2 reads LQKENI. The CDR3 is 14 amino acids. The ends lost 4 bases at V and 6 bases at J; junction bases unmatched: 4. CDR3 protein: CASSQGDRGDTQYF. CDR3 DNA: TGTGCCAGCTCACAGGGGGACAGGGGTGATACGCAGTATTTT.

The chain links TRBV10-3 to TRBJ2-7; 10 bases map to TRBD1. V lost 10 bases to trimming and J lost 4 bases; unmatched junction nucleotides: 13. The CDR3 length is 15 residues. Germline loops: CDR1 ENHRY, CDR2 SYGVKD. CDR3 nucleotides: TGTGCCAGCCTCTCCCCGGGACAGGGGTTTTACGAGCAGTACTTC. The encoded protein is CASLSPGQGFYEQYF.

The J gene is TRBJ2-5, the V gene TRBV28, with a weak D call TRBD1 (6 bases). V lost 5 bases to trimming and J lost 0 bases, with 10 bases between them. Per germline, CDR1 MDHEN and CDR2 SYDVKM. The CDR3 spans 14 residues. Here the CDR3 reads CASSPQGHQETQYF. CDR3 nucleotide sequence: TGTGCCAGCAGTCCACAGGGCCACCAAGAGACCCAGTACTTC.

This clone has only one observation. The V and J genes are TRBV28 and TRBJ1-2, with 7 bases fitting TRBD1. Germline CDR1 and CDR2: MDHEN and SYDVKM. The CDR3 is 15 amino acids. V shed 8 bases, J shed 4 bases, and the junction held 13 bases outside the gene matches. The CDR3 protein is CASLYRGGGSYGYTF. The CDR3 DNA follows: TGTGCCAGCCTTTACAGGGGTGGGGGGAGCTATGGCTACACCTTC.

The V and J genes are TRBV28 and TRBJ1-1, with D unresolved. The V gene's germline CDR1 is MDHEN and CDR2 SYDVKM. V dropped 5 bases and J dropped 0 bases, with 7 bases sitting between them. CDR3 length: 13 amino acids. CDR3 nucleotides: TGTGCCAGCAGTCCCCCGCTGAACACTGAAGCTTTCTTT. Encoded protein: CASSPPLNTEAFF.

The chain employs TRBV2 and TRBJ1-2; D may be TRBD1 (5 bases). The CDR3 covers 14 residues. Deletions cut 4 bases from V and 3 bases from J, with 12 bases between. The germline V gene has CDR1 SNHLY and CDR2 FYNNEI. CDR3 sequence reads: CASSGPGGDYGYTF. CDR3 nucleotide sequence: TGTGCCAGCAGTGGCCCCGGGGGGGACTATGGCTACACCTTC. The full variable domain, rest sourced from reference TRBV2 and TRBJ1-2, is EPEVTQTPSHQVTQMGQEVILRCVPISNHLYFYWYRQILGQKVEFLVSFYNNEISEKSEIFDDQFSVERPDGSNFTLKIRSTKLEDSAMYFCASSGPGGDYGYTFGSGTRLTVV.

The chain is built from TRBV5-1 and TRBJ2-5, with TRBD2 identical over 12 bases. In germline, CDR1 is SGHRS, CDR2 YFSETQ. V lost 0 bases, J lost 2 bases, and 2 bases stayed unmatched. CDR3 length: 16 residues. The CDR3 spells CASSLAGTSGQETQYF. The CDR3 nucleotides are TGCGCCAGCAGCTTGGCCGGGACTAGCGGGCAAGAGACCCAGTACTTC.

The V call is TRBV27, the J call TRBJ1-4, with D unclear. This CDR3 region has 15 residues. CDR1 is MNHEY, CDR2 SMNVEV, per germline (reference sequence). Trimming left V 6 bases short and J 8 bases short, with 19 bases between. In DNA form, the CDR3 reads TGTGCCAGCAGCCCCCCCGGGTCCGGAGGGGAAAAACTGTTTTTT. The encoded protein is CASSPPGSGGEKLFF.

The rearrangement uses TRBV29-1 and TRBJ2-7; 8 bases align to TRBD1. CDR3 size: 12 residues. The germline V gene has CDR1 SQVTM and CDR2 ANQGSEA. The J segment lost 3 bases and the V segment lost 6 bases, leaving 4 bases of the junction unmatched. CDR3 protein: CSVKGQDYEQYF. CDR3 nucleotide sequence: TGCAGCGTCAAGGGACAGGACTACGAGCAGTACTTC.

This clone was seen only a few times. The gene calls are TRBV6-1 and TRBJ2-5, with a possible D match to TRBD1 (6 bases). Germline CDR1 MNHNS, CDR2 SASEGT. This CDR3 has 15 amino acids. The V and J ends lost 7 bases and 5 bases respectively, with 20 bases between them. CDR3 amino acids: CASTEGRGREETQYF. The CDR3 coding sequence is TGTGCCAGCACCGAGGGCAGGGGTAGGGAGGAGACCCAGTACTTC.

The chain recombines TRBV6-5 with TRBJ2-7; a possible D gene is TRBD2 (5 bases). Trimming took 6 bases from V and 6 from J, leaving 15 bases between them. There are 13 residues in the CDR3. The germline V gene encodes CDR1 MNHEY and CDR2 SVGAGI. The CDR3 is CASSTGLDGEQYF. CDR3 DNA: TGTGCCAGCAGCACGGGGTTGGATGGCGAGCAGTACTTC.

This chain uses TRBV15 with TRBJ1-4; 7 bases fit TRBD1. V lost 4 bases to trimming and J lost 7 bases; unmatched junction nucleotides: 12. The germline V gene has CDR1 LNHNV and CDR2 YYDKDF (reference sequence). This CDR3 comprises 16 residues. Here the CDR3 DNA reads TGTGCCACCAGCACCCGGACAGGCCTTCGCGGTGAAAAACTGTTTTTT. Translated: CATSTRTGLRGEKLFF.

This clone was counted many times. The chain is built from TRBV27 and TRBJ1-2; D may be TRBD1 (6 bases). Germline CDR1 reads MNHEY; CDR2 reads SMNVEV (reference sequence). This CDR3 is built from 13 residues. V lost 6 bases, J lost 7 bases, and 15 bases lay in between. This chain's CDR3 is CASSPWGAGGYTF. For the CDR3, the DNA is TGTGCCAGCAGCCCCTGGGGGGCAGGTGGCTACACCTTC.

The sample holds one count of this clone. V gene TRBV7-6 combines with J gene TRBJ2-5; unclear D gene. The CDR3 length is 15 residues. V lost 1 base, J lost 5 bases, and 14 bases lay in between. Germline V gives CDR1 SGHVS, CDR2 FNYEAQ. The CDR3 bases are TGTGCCAGCAGCTTAGACGCCAAGCCCGGGGAGACCCAGTACTTC. It is translated as CASSLDAKPGETQYF. Filled out from reference TRBV7-6 and TRBJ2-5, the complete variable domain reads GAGVSQSPRYKVTKRGQDVALRCDPISGHVSLYWYRQALGQGPEFLTYFNYEAQQDKSGLPNDRFSAERPEGSISTLTIQRTEQRDSAMYRCASSLDAKPGETQYFGPGTRLLVL.

The table lists this clone with a few counts. The chain couples TRBV6-6 to TRBJ2-7, with TRBD2 as a possible D gene (6 bases). With 0 bases removed from V and 6 bases from J, the gap between germline ends came to 18 bases. The CDR3 is 16 amino acids. The germline gives CDR1 MNHNY, CDR2 SVGAGI (reference sequence). The CDR3 protein is CASSYSPGISGVEQYF. The CDR3 DNA reads TGTGCCAGCAGTTACTCCCCGGGGATCTCGGGGGTCGAGCAGTACTTC.

The chain has TRBV7-2 and TRBJ2-3, with 8 bases identical to TRBD2. The ends lost 5 bases at V and 3 bases at J; junction bases unmatched: 4. The CDR3 is made up of 14 amino acids. Germline V gives CDR1 SGHTA, CDR2 FQGNSA. In nucleotides, the CDR3 is TGTGCCAGCAGCCCAGAGCGGGGGACAGATACGCAGTATTTT. Translation: CASSPERGTDTQYF.

The chain combines TRBV10-3 with TRBJ2-5, with 11 bases matching TRBD2. The end of the DNA fits TRBJ2-7 better, so the J call may be wrong. Per germline, CDR1 ENHRY and CDR2 SYGVKD. CDR3 size: 19 residues. For the CDR3, the DNA is TGTGCCATCGTGTGCCCCCCCACTAGCGGGAGTTTGGTTTGCTACGAGCAGTACTTC. It translates to CAIVCPPTSGSLVCYEQYF.